The sequence of this T cell receptor beta chain was determined in a study of T cell repertoires in cytomegalovirus infection. TCRdb independently ran MiXCR on the reads; one entry per CDR3 protein. The profile shows around 360,000 distinct CDR3 sequences, nearly 35% of them singletons. This clonotype has just a few counts. What it binds is not known. Trimming removed 5 bases from V and 4 bases from J, with 19 bases in between. This CDR3 comprises 16 residues. Germline values: CDR1 SGHNT, CDR2 YYREEE (reference sequence). This sequence originates from a human donor in good health (CMV status not recorded). Some clones in this sample may be carry-over from other donors' samples. The sequencing here drew on cultured PBMCs, taken from culture after CMV antigen stimulation. The chain links TRBV5-4 to TRBJ1-5; D is uncertain. The CDR3 region has the DNA TGTGCCAGCAGGATGACCCCCAGGATGGGGAATCAGCCCCAGCATTTT. Protein sequence: CASRMTPRMGNQPQHF.